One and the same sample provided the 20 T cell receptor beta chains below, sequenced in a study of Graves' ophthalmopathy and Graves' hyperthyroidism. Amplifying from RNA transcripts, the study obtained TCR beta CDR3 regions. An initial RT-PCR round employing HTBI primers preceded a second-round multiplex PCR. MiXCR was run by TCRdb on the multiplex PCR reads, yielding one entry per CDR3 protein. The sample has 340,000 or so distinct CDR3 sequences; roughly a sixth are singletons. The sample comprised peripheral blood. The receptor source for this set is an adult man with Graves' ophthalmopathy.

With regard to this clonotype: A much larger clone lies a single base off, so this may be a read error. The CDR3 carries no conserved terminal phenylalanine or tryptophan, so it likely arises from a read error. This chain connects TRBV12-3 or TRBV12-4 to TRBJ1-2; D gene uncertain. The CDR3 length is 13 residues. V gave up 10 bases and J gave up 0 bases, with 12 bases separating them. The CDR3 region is CATRLVANYGYTL. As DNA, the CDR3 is TGTGCCACGCGCCTGGTCGCTAACTATGGCTACACCCTC.

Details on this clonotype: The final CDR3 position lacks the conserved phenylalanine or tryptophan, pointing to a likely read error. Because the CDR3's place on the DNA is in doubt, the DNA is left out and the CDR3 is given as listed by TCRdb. The CDR3 protein is CASSEAVQETQHS. The chain uses TRBV6-1 and TRBJ2-5. The germline gives CDR1 MNHNS, CDR2 SASEGT. Including both end residues, the CDR3 is 13 amino acids long.

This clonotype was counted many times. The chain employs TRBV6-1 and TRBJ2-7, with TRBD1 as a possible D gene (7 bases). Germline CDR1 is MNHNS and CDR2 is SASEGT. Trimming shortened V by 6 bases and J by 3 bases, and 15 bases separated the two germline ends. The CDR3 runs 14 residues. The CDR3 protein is CASSARGVVYEQYF. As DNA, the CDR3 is TGTGCCAGCAGCGCCAGGGGGGTAGTCTACGAGCAGTACTTC.

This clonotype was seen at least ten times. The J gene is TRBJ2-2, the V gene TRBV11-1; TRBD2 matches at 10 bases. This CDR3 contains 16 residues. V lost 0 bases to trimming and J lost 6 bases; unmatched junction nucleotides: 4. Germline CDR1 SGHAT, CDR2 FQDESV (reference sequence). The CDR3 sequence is CASSLALAGRAGELFF. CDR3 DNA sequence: TGTGCCAGCAGCTTAGCACTAGCGGGAAGAGCCGGGGAGCTGTTTTTT.

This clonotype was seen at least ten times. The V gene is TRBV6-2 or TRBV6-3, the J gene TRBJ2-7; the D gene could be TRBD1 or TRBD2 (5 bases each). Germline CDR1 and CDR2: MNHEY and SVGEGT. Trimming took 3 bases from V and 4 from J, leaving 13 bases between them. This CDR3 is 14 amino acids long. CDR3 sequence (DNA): TGTGCCAGCAGTTATGGGACCAACCCTTACGAGCAGTACTTC. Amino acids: CASSYGTNPYEQYF.

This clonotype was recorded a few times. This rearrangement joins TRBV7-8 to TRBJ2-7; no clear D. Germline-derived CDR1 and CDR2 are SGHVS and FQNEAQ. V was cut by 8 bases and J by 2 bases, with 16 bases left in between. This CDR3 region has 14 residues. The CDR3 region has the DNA TGTGCCAGCTCACCACCGAGACATACCTACGAGCAGTACTTC. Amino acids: CASSPPRHTYEQYF.

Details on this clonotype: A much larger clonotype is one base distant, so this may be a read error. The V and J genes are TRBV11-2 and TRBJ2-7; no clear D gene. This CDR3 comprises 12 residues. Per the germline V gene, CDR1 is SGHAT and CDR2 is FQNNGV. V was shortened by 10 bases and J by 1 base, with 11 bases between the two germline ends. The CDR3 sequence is CATQRVSYEQYF. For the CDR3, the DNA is TGTGCCACCCAACGGGTATCCTACGAGCAGTACTTC.

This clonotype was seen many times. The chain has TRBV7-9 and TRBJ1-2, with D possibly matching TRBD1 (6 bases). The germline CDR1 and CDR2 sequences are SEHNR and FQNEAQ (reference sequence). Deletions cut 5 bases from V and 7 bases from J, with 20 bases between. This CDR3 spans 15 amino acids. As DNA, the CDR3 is TGTGCCAGCAGCCACGGCTTGCGGGGGGCGGCTGGCTACACCTTC. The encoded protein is CASSHGLRGAAGYTF.

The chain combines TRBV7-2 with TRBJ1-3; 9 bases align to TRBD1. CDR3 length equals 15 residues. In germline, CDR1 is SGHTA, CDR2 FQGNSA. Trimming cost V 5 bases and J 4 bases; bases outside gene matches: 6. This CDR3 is CASSPWTGAGNTIYF. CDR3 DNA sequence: TGTGCCAGCAGCCCGTGGACAGGGGCAGGAAACACCATATATTTT. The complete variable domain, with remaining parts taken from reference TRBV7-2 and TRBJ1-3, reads GAGVSQSPSNKVTEKGKDVELRCDPISGHTALYWYRQSLGQGLEFLIYFQGNSAPDKSGLPSDRFSAERTGGSVSTLTIQRTQQEDSAVYLCASSPWTGAGNTIYFGEGSWLTVV.

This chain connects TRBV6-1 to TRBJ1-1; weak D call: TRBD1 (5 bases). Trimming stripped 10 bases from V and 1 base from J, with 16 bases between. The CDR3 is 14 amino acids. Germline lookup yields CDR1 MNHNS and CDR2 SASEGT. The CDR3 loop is CATYLGASNTEAFF. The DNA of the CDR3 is TGTGCCACATACCTTGGGGCGTCGAACACTGAAGCTTTCTTT.

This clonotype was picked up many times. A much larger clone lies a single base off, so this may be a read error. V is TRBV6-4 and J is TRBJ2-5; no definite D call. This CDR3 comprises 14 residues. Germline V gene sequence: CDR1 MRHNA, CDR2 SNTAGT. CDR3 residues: CASSEQGFQETQDF. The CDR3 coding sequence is TGTGCCAGCAGTGAACAAGGCTTCCAAGAGACCCAGGACTTC.

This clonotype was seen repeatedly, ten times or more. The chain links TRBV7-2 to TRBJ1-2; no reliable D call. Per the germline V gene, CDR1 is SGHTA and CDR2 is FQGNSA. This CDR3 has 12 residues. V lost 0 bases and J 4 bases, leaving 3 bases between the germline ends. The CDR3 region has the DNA TGTGCCAGCAGCTTAGCGCGCTATGGCTACACCTTC. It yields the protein CASSLARYGYTF.

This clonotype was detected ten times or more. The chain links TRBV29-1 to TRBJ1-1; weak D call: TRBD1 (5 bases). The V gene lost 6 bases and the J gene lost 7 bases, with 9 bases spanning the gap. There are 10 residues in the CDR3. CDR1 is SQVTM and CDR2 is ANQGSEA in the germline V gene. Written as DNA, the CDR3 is TGCAGCGTCCAGACAGATGAAGCTTTCTTT. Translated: CSVQTDEAFF.

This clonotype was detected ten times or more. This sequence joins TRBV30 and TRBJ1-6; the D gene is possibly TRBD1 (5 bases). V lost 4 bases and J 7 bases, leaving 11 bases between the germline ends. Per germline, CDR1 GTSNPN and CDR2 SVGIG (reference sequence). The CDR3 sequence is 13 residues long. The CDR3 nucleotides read TGTGCCTGGAACCTACAGGAAAATTCACCCCTCCACTTT. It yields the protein CAWNLQENSPLHF.

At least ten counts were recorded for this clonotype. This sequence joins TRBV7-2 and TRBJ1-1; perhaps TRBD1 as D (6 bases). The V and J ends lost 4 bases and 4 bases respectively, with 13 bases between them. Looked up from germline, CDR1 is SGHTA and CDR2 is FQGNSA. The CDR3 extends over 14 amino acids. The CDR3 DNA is TGTGCCAGCAGCTCGTGGACAGAGCTCACTGAAGCTTTCTTT. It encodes CASSSWTELTEAFF.

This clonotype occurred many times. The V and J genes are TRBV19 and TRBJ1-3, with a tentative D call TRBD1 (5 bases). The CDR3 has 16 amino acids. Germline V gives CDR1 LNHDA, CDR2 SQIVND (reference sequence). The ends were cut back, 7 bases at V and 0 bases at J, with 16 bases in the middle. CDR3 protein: CASKTPGRTSGNTIYF. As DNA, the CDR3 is TGTGCCAGTAAAACTCCGGGACGAACCTCTGGAAACACCATATATTTT. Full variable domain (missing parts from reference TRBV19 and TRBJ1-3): DGGITQSPKYLFRKEGQNVTLSCEQNLNHDAMYWYRQDPGQGLRLIYYSQIVNDFQKGDIAEGYSVSREKKESFPLTVTSAQKNPTAFYLCASKTPGRTSGNTIYFGEGSWLTVV.

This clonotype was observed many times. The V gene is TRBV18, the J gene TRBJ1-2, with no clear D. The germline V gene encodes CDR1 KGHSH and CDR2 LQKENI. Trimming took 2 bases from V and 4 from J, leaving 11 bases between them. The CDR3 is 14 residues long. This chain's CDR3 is CASSPDSSSYGYTF. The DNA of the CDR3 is TGTGCCAGCTCACCAGATTCGTCGTCCTATGGCTACACCTTC. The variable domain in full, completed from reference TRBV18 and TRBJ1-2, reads NAGVMQNPRHLVRRRGQEARLRCSPMKGHSHVYWYRQLPEEGLKFMVYLQKENIIDESGMPKERFSAEFPKEGPSILRIQQVVRGDSAAYFCASSPDSSSYGYTFGSGTRLTVV.

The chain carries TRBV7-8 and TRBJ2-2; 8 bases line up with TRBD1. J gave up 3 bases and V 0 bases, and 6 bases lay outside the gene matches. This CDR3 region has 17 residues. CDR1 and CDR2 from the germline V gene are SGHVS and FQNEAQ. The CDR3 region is CASSLARSGGYTGELFF. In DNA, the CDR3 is TGTGCCAGCAGCTTAGCTCGATCAGGGGGCTACACCGGGGAGCTGTTTTTT.

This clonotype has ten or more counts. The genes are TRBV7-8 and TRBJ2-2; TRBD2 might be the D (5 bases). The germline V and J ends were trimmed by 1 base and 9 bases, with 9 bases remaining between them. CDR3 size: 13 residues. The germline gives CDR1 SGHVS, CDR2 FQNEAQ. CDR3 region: CASSLERHRELFF. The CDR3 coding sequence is TGTGCCAGCAGCTTAGAGCGGCACCGGGAGCTGTTTTTT.

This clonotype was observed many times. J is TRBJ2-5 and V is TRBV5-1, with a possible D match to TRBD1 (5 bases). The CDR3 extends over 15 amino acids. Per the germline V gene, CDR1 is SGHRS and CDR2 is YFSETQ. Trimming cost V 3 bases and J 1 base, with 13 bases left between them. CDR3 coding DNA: TGCGCCAGCAGCTGGACCGACAGACTCCAAGAGACCCAGTACTTC. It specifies CASSWTDRLQETQYF. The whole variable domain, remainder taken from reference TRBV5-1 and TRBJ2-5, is KAGVTQTPRYLIKTRGQQVTLSCSPISGHRSVSWYQQTPGQGLQFLFEYFSETQRNKGNFPGRFSGRQFSNSRSEMNVSTLELGDSALYLCASSWTDRLQETQYFGPGTRLLVL.